The next 15 T cell receptor beta chains were all read from a single sample in a study of cytomegalovirus exposure and HLA in healthy donors. The PCR used 60 Vbeta and 13 Jbeta primers. This table comes from immunoSEQ multiplex PCR, and its TCRdb copy is limited to in-frame clones, with some not included. The sample consists of 100,000 to 150,000 clones, around four fifths of them appearing once. Sequencing was performed on PBMCs. The receptors here all came from a woman between 35 and 50 years old in good health and CMV-seropositive.

The chain carries TRBV28 and TRBJ2-5, with D hard to call. The J call may not be correct, given that the DNA end is closer to TRBJ2-7. Germline CDR1 reads MDHEN; CDR2 reads SYDVKM. The CDR3 is 15 residues long. The CDR3 coding sequence is TGTGCCAGCAGTCCCTCAGGTTTCCCCTCCTACGAGCAGTACTTC. Amino acids: CASSPSGFPSYEQYF.

The chain combines TRBV9 with TRBJ2-2; D is perhaps TRBD2 (5 bases). This CDR3 spans 17 amino acids. Germline-derived CDR1 and CDR2 are SGDLS and YYNGEE. The V end was cut by 3 bases, the J end by 4 bases, with 19 bases between. The CDR3 loop reads CASSARRWERSTGELFF. The CDR3 bases are TGTGCCAGCAGCGCCCGCCGCTGGGAGCGGAGCACCGGGGAGCTGTTTTTT.

This clone showed up just once. The chain carries TRBV6-6 and TRBJ2-1; 13 bases fit TRBD2. Looked up from germline, CDR1 is MNHNY and CDR2 is SVGAGI (reference sequence). The V and J ends lost 5 bases and 7 bases, in that order; junction bases with no gene match: 8. CDR3 size: 16 residues. CDR3 in amino acids: CASSPLTSGRGNEQFF. In DNA form, the CDR3 reads TGTGCCAGCAGTCCTCTTACTAGCGGGAGGGGTAATGAGCAGTTCTTC.

The genes are TRBV6-6 and TRBJ1-5; D is undetermined. CDR1 MNHNY and CDR2 SVGAGI come from the germline V gene (reference sequence). With 0 bases removed from V and 7 bases from J, the gap between germline ends came to 16 bases. CDR3 length: 16 residues. The CDR3 DNA is TGTGCCAGCAGTTACTCCCCGACGGGTGGCGGGCAGCCCCAGCATTTT. Its translation: CASSYSPTGGGQPQHF.

V is TRBV5-1 and J is TRBJ2-1; 15 nucleotides match TRBD2. Germline CDR1 SGHRS, CDR2 YFSETQ. The CDR3 runs to 16 residues. J was trimmed by 6 bases and V by 7 bases; bases with no gene match: 8. In DNA form, the CDR3 reads TGCGCCAGCTTCGGACTAGCGGGAGGGCCGGGCAATGAGCAGTTCTTC. It yields the protein CASFGLAGGPGNEQFF.

The rearrangement joins TRBV6-5 to TRBJ1-1; 7 nucleotides match TRBD1. V trimming: 4 bases; J trimming: 0 bases; junction bases outside the gene matches: 2. CDR3 length equals 14 residues. Germline V gives CDR1 MNHEY, CDR2 SVGAGI. CDR3 in DNA: TGTGCCAGCAGTTTGGGACAGTTGAACACTGAAGCTTTCTTT. Amino acids: CASSLGQLNTEAFF.

V gene TRBV10-2 combines with J gene TRBJ1-4; D gene unclear. The CDR3 length is 14 residues. Germline V gene lookup returns CDR1 WSHSY and CDR2 SAAADI. With 8 bases removed from V and 2 bases from J, the gap between germline ends came to 12 bases. CDR3 DNA sequence: TGCGCCAGCTGGGAGGGTCGGACTAATGAAAAACTGTTTTTT. It codes for CASWEGRTNEKLFF.

There are a few counts of this clone. The chain links TRBV7-3 to TRBJ2-3; the D is unclear. The germline gives CDR1 SGHTA, CDR2 FQGTGA. Trimming cost V 4 bases and J 1 base, with 12 bases left between them. The CDR3 is 15 amino acids. The CDR3 nucleotides read TGTGCCAGCAGCTCCGACCCGACACGCACAGATACGCAGTATTTT. As protein: CASSSDPTRTDTQYF. Full variable domain (missing parts from reference TRBV7-3 and TRBJ2-3): GAGVSQTPSNKVTEKGKYVELRCDPISGHTALYWYRQSLGQGPEFLIYFQGTGAADDSGLPNDRFFAVRPEGSVSTLKIQRTERGDSAVYLCASSSDPTRTDTQYFGPGTRLTVL.

This clone has just one count. The chain combines TRBV30 with TRBJ2-1; 16 positions agree with TRBD2. The CDR3 runs to 16 residues. Trimming cost V 5 bases and J 15 bases; bases outside gene matches: 16. The V gene's germline CDR1 is GTSNPN and CDR2 SVGIG (reference sequence). Here the CDR3 reads CAWLGLAGGPGMGPFF. In DNA, the CDR3 is TGTGCCTGGCTGGGACTAGCGGGAGGGCCGGGGATGGGCCCGTTCTTC.

CDR3 sequence reads: CASSRQGSGANVLTF. Here the CDR3 DNA reads TGTGCCAGCAGCCGCCAGGGGTCTGGGGCCAACGTCCTGACTTTC. This chain links TRBV9 with TRBJ2-6; a weak D match, TRBD1 (6 bases). The CDR3 has 15 residues. Germline V gene data show CDR1 as SGDLS and CDR2 as YYNGEE. V lost 4 bases and J 1 base, leaving 9 bases between the germline ends.

The V call is TRBV9, the J call TRBJ1-4, with D perhaps TRBD1 (6 bases). The germline gives CDR1 SGDLS, CDR2 YYNGEE. This CDR3 contains 16 residues. V was pared by 0 bases and J by 7 bases, with 16 bases between. In DNA form, the CDR3 reads TGTGCCAGCAGCGTAGGGTGGGACAAACGAGGTGAAAAACTGTTTTTT. It codes for CASSVGWDKRGEKLFF.

CDR3 in DNA: TGTGCCAGCAGCGTAGACAGCCTGGGGAACACTGAAGCTTTCTTT. This translates into CASSVDSLGNTEAFF. The chain joins TRBV7-9 to TRBJ1-1; perhaps TRBD1 as D (5 bases). The CDR3 length is 15 residues. Deletions cut 5 bases from V and 1 base from J, with 14 bases between. Germline V gene sequence: CDR1 SEHNR, CDR2 FQNEAQ (reference sequence).

The rearrangement uses TRBV4-3 and TRBJ2-1; TRBD2 matches 10 bases. The CDR3 has 16 amino acids. V shed 1 base and J 0 bases; nucleotides not matched to a gene: 0. CDR1 is LGHNA, CDR2 YSLEER, per germline. The CDR3 nucleotides are TGCGCCAGCAGCCAAGGGACTAGCGGCTCCTACAATGAGCAGTTCTTC. Its protein product is CASSQGTSGSYNEQFF.

This chain joins TRBV7-9 and TRBJ1-1; tentatively, D is TRBD1 (5 bases). Trimming left V 8 bases short and J 6 bases short, with 16 bases between. The length of the CDR3 is 13 residues. The V gene's germline CDR1 is SEHNR and CDR2 FQNEAQ (reference sequence). CDR3 coding DNA: TGTGCCAGCGCCCGGGTTGGGGCCGCTGAAGCTTTCTTT. Protein: CASARVGAAEAFF.

The rearrangement links TRBV10-1 to TRBJ2-1; TRBD1 is a possible D gene (6 bases). Trimming removed 5 bases at V and 6 bases at J, with 11 bases between. CDR1 and CDR2 from the germline V gene are WNHNN and SYGVQD (reference sequence). The CDR3 loop spans 13 amino acids. CDR3 residues: CASSSTGFNEQFF. The CDR3 coding sequence is TGCGCCAGCAGTTCGACAGGATTCAATGAGCAGTTCTTC.